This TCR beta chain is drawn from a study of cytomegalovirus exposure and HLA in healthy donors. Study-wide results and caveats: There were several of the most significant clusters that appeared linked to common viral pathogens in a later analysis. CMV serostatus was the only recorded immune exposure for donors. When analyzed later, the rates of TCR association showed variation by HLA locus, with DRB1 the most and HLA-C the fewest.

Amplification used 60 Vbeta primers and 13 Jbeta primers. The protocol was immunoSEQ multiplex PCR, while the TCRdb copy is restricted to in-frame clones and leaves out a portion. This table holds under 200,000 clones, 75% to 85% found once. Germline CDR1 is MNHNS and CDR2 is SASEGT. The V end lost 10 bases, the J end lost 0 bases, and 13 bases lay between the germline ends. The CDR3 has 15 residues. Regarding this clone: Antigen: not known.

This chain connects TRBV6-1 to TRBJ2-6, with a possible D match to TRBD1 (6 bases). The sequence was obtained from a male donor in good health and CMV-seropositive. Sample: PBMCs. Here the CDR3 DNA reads TGTGCCACCAAGACAGGACTCTCTGGGGCCAACGTCCTGACTTTC. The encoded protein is CATKTGLSGANVLTF.